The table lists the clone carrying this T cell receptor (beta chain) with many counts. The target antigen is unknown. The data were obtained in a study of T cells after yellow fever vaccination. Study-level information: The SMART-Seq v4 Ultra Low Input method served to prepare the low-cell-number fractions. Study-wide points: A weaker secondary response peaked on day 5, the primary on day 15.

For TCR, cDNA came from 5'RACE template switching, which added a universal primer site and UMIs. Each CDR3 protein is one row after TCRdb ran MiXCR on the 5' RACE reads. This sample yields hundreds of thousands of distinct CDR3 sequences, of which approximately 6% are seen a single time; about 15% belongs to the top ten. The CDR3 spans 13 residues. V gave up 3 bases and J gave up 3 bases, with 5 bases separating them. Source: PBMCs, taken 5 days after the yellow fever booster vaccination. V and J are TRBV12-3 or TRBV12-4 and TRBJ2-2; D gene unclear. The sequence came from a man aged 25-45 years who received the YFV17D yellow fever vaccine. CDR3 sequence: CASSFWDTGELFF. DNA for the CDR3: TGTGCCAGCAGTTTTTGGGACACCGGGGAGCTGTTTTTT.